This T cell receptor (beta chain) was found in a study of T-cell memory formation after mild COVID-19. Study-wide findings and caveats: Mainly in CM and EM were contracting CD4+ clones; CD8+ were in EMRA. Prior to infection, memory already included some responding clones, suggesting cross-reactive memory joined. Clones contracting over day 15 to 85 were CD4/CD8 balanced, with later expanders leaning CD4+. Proof of SARS-CoV-2 specificity was absent for the second-wave clones that crested on day 37.

Points on this clonotype: The antigen remains unidentified.

Each CDR3 protein is one row after TCRdb ran MiXCR on the 5' RACE reads. The sample has under 15,000 distinct CDR3 sequences, about 17% seen once. Germline values: CDR1 SGHAT, CDR2 FQNNGV. The CDR3 totals 14 residues. The V and J ends lost 0 bases and 2 bases respectively, with 5 bases between them. Sequenced input: PBMCs or a T cell subset sorted from them (not recorded which). The sequence was obtained from a man younger than 30 who had mild COVID-19 (a few samples of this study predate the infection). Cell type and time point are not known. The chain combines TRBV11-2 with TRBJ1-5, with a possible D match to TRBD1 (5 bases). The CDR3 nucleotides are TGTGCCAGCAGCTTAGACAGGGGCAATCAGCCCCAGCATTTT. Amino acid sequence: CASSLDRGNQPQHF.